The clone carrying this TCR beta chain is termed medium-sized. Germline CDR1 and CDR2: MNHEY and SVGEGT. This CDR3 comprises 16 residues. V lost 0 bases and J lost 5, with 13 bases in between. Rearranged V-D-J TRB sequences were amplified with a mixed TRB-A/B primer pool. TCRdb used MiXCR to reprocess the multiplex PCR reads, holding one entry per CDR3 protein. The table lists about 3,000 distinct CDR3 sequences, over 20% of them singletons. This sample was taken from a study of T cell repertoires in aging, cancer and after chemotherapy. The template was genomic DNA from peripheral blood, not RNA. The sequencing sample was made of blood. The clonotype was recovered from a human donor with a solid tumor. The chain couples TRBV6-2 or TRBV6-3 to TRBJ1-4; tentative D call: TRBD1 (5 bases). CDR3 in DNA: TGTGCCAGCAGTTACTCGAGGGGCAATCGGAATGAAAAACTGTTTTTT. It encodes CASSYSRGNRNEKLFF.